This is a list of T cell receptor beta chains from one sample in a study of T-cell reconstitution after alpha-beta-depleted transplantation in children. MiXCR, applied by TCRdb to the PCR reads, yields one record per CDR3 protein. The table records around 600,000 distinct CDR3 sequences, around a sixth of them present only once. The source was PBMCs from the stem cell graft donor, collected from the stem cell graft. Receptors originate from a human donor who donated a stem cell graft to a child with acute myeloid leukemia. CDR3s include the opening cysteine and the closing phenylalanine or tryptophan. D genes are given only for firm matches. Rows may omit the clone size; those that give it use once, few, many or a size class.

CDR3nt	CDR3aa	abundance	j_gene	d_gene	v_gene
TGTGCCAGCAGCGTATCCGGTCCCAGGAAGGTCGGGGAGCTGTTTTTT	CASSVSGPRKVGELFF	few	TRBJ2-2	.	TRBV9
TGTGCCAGCAGCGTAGGGGACAACTCCTACGAGCAGTACTTC	CASSVGDNSYEQYF	many	TRBJ2-7	.	TRBV12-3/TRBV12-4
TGCGCCAGCAGCTTACCGGGTTTCACAGATACGCAGTATTTT	CASSLPGFTDTQYF	many	TRBJ2-3	.	TRBV5-1
TGTGCCAGCAGTTATTTCAGGGACGACACTGAAGCTTTCTTT	CASSYFRDDTEAFF	few	TRBJ1-1	.	TRBV6-2/TRBV6-3
TGTGCCAGCAGCTTAGAGCCCCCTTTTAGCTCCTACAATGAGCAGTTCTTC	CASSLEPPFSSYNEQFF	few	TRBJ2-1	.	TRBV7-6
TGTGCCAGCAGCTGGCGGGGGCAGACTGAAGCTTTCTTT	CASSWRGQTEAFF	few	TRBJ1-1	.	TRBV7-9
TGTGCCAGCAGCTTACCGCTACAGGGCTCTGGGGCCAACGTCCTGACTTTC	CASSLPLQGSGANVLTF	many	TRBJ2-6	.	TRBV5-8
TGTGCCAGCAGCCTCCTCCGGGGACAGGGTATACATCAGCCCCAGCATTTT	CASSLLRGQGIHQPQHF	.	TRBJ1-5	TRBD1	TRBV6-2/TRBV6-3
TGCGCCAGCAGCCACCAACAGGGGATGAACACTGAAGCTTTCTTT	CASSHQQGMNTEAFF	.	TRBJ1-1	TRBD1	TRBV4-3
TGTGCCAGCAGTTTTTCTGCCGTGGCAGAGACCCAGTACTTC	CASSFSAVAETQYF	.	TRBJ2-5	.	TRBV28
TGTGCCAGCAGGCCACGGGACAGTTTAATGTACAATGAGCAGTTCTTC	CASRPRDSLMYNEQFF	few	TRBJ2-1	TRBD1	TRBV5-6
TGTGCCAGCAGCGCGGGACTACACCCTTACAATGAGCAGTTCTTC	CASSAGLHPYNEQFF	.	TRBJ2-1	TRBD2	TRBV7-3
TGTGCCAGCAGCACATACGGCACAGATACGCAGTATTTT	CASSTYGTDTQYF	few	TRBJ2-3	.	TRBV9
TGCAGTGCTAGATCGGGGTTCAAAGATACGCAGTATTTT	CSARSGFKDTQYF	many	TRBJ2-3	.	TRBV20-1
TGTGCCAGCAGCCAAGATAAGGCAGGACTTTCACCCCTCCACTTT	CASSQDKAGLSPLHF	many	TRBJ1-6	.	TRBV4-2
TGCAGTGCTAGAGATCCCGGTATTCTCTTTACAGATACGCAGTATTTT	CSARDPGILFTDTQYF	.	TRBJ2-3	.	TRBV20-1
TGTGCCAGCAGCAGAGAAGGGGTGTATGGGGCAGCTAATGAGCAGTTCTTC	CASSREGVYGAANEQFF	few	TRBJ2-1	.	TRBV7-2
TGTGCCAGCAGCTTAGGAGGAGGAGGGGGCATTGGAAACACCATATATTTT	CASSLGGGGGIGNTIYF	many	TRBJ1-3	TRBD1	TRBV7-9
TGTGCCCCCAGCAAGGGGGGGGACTGTAACGAAAAACTGTTTTTT	CAPSKGGDCNEKLFF	.	TRBJ1-4	.	TRBV21-1
TGCAGCGTTGGACCGGGACAGGGCTATGGCTACACCTTC	CSVGPGQGYGYTF	many	TRBJ1-2	TRBD1	TRBV29-1
TGCAGCGTTGGGGGGGGCCCTAACTATGGCTACACCTTC	CSVGGGPNYGYTF	.	TRBJ1-2	.	TRBV29-1
TGTGCCAGCAGTTACGGGACAGCCTACAATGAGCAGTTCTTC	CASSYGTAYNEQFF	few	TRBJ2-1	TRBD1	TRBV6-5
TGTGCCAGCAGCTGGGACAGGTCTACCTTAAACACTGAAGCTTTCTTT	CASSWDRSTLNTEAFF	many	TRBJ1-1	TRBD1	TRBV7-9
TGCAGCGTCGGGGGGGTATCCTACAATGAGCAGTTCTTC	CSVGGVSYNEQFF	many	TRBJ2-1	TRBD2	TRBV29-1
TGCGCCAGCAGCCAAGATCTGGGCGTCTCCTACGAGCAGTACTTC	CASSQDLGVSYEQYF	.	TRBJ2-7	.	TRBV4-3
TGTGCCAGCAGCCTTAACCGCGGACGTGAGCAGTTCTTC	CASSLNRGREQFF	.	TRBJ2-1	.	TRBV14
TGTGCCTCCGCTTTGGGGGCAGGGGGGCCCACCTACAATCAGCCCCAGCATTTT	CASALGAGGPTYNQPQHF	.	TRBJ1-5	TRBD1	TRBV11-2
TGTGCCAGCAGCGTAGCTACTGGGACTGAAGCTTTCTTT	CASSVATGTEAFF	many	TRBJ1-1	.	TRBV9
TGTGCCAGCAGCTTTGGGGGACAACACTCACCCCTCCACTTT	CASSFGGQHSPLHF	many	TRBJ1-6	.	TRBV7-2
TGCAGTGCTTTAGGGGGACAGGGAAATTCACCCCTCCACTTT	CSALGGQGNSPLHF	many	TRBJ1-6	TRBD1	TRBV20-1
TGTGCCAGCAGCTTCGGACAGGGAGTGGCTATGAATCAGCCCCAGCATTTT	CASSFGQGVAMNQPQHF	.	TRBJ1-5	TRBD1	TRBV5-6
TGCAGTGCTAGGGGCTTTAAAACTCCTAATGAAAAACTGTTTTTT	CSARGFKTPNEKLFF	.	TRBJ1-4	.	TRBV20-1
TGCAGTGCAGAACCGGGCCGCACGAACACTGAAGCTTTCTTT	CSAEPGRTNTEAFF	many	TRBJ1-1	.	TRBV20-1
TGTGCCAGCAGTGAATATTTTGGGACAGGGCCTTTAGATACGCAGTATTTT	CASSEYFGTGPLDTQYF	.	TRBJ2-3	TRBD1	TRBV25-1
TGTGCCAGCAGCTCGAGACAGGGATTTAGCACAGATACGCAGTATTTT	CASSSRQGFSTDTQYF	.	TRBJ2-3	TRBD1	TRBV11-2
TGTGCCAGCAGCGTTTCAGGGGAGGCCACTGAAGCTTTCTTT	CASSVSGEATEAFF	.	TRBJ1-1	.	TRBV7-9
TGTGCCAGCAGTGCGTACACCGGGGAGCTGTTTTTT	CASSAYTGELFF	many	TRBJ2-2	.	TRBV25-1
TGTGCCAGCACGCGTGACAGATATCACACTGAAGCTTTCTTT	CASTRDRYHTEAFF	few	TRBJ1-1	.	TRBV12-3/TRBV12-4
TGCGCCAGCAGCCAAGTAGGGACGGGAGGACTCGGGAAGACCCAGTACTTC	CASSQVGTGGLGKTQYF	.	TRBJ2-5	TRBD2	TRBV4-3
TGTGCCAGCAGTTTCGGGACAGGGGTCTATGGCTACACCTTC	CASSFGTGVYGYTF	many	TRBJ1-2	TRBD1	TRBV12-3/TRBV12-4
TGCGCCAGCAGCTTGGGTGCAGGGGGGACCTGGTACCAAGAGACCCAGTACTTC	CASSLGAGGTWYQETQYF	few	TRBJ2-5	.	TRBV5-1
TGTGCCAGCAGCCAAGGGATCGACAGGGGGCGCACTGAAGCTTTCTTT	CASSQGIDRGRTEAFF	.	TRBJ1-1	TRBD1	TRBV4-2
TGTGCCAGCAGCCTGATGAGACCGGAATCCTACAATGAGCAGTTCTTC	CASSLMRPESYNEQFF	.	TRBJ2-1	.	TRBV3-1
TGTGCCAGCAGTTTCCGGGGAACTACCGGGGAGCTGTTTTTT	CASSFRGTTGELFF	.	TRBJ2-2	.	TRBV12-3/TRBV12-4
TGTGCCAGCAGCTTAGCGGGCGGGAAATACGAGCAGTACTTC	CASSLAGGKYEQYF	many	TRBJ2-7	.	TRBV7-2
TGCGCCAGCAGCCTGGGGGAGAGTGAAAAACTGTTTTTT	CASSLGESEKLFF	few	TRBJ1-4	.	TRBV5-1
TGTGCCAGCAGTGTGGAGCGGAGCTCCTACAATGAGCAGTTCTTC	CASSVERSSYNEQFF	many	TRBJ2-1	.	TRBV6-1
TGTGCCAGGAGCCGGGACCCGGAGACCCAGTACTTC	CARSRDPETQYF	once	TRBJ2-5	.	TRBV12-3/TRBV12-4
TGCAGTGCTAGGAGGGCCATCAATCAGCCCCAGCATTTT	CSARRAINQPQHF	few	TRBJ1-5	.	TRBV20-1
TGTGCCAGAAGCCGCACTCAGGGGCGCTCGGGCACAGATACGCAGTATTTT	CARSRTQGRSGTDTQYF	.	TRBJ2-3	.	TRBV5-3
TGCGCCAGCAGCTTTGGGGGGTTTCGGTTCTTC	CASSFGGFRFF	.	TRBJ2-1	.	TRBV5-1
TGCAGCGTTGAAGTTTTTACGGACAGGGGCGAGCAGTACTTC	CSVEVFTDRGEQYF	.	TRBJ2-7	TRBD1	TRBV29-1
TGTGCCAGCAGCCATGGCACCCAGCCCCAGCATTTT	CASSHGTQPQHF	.	TRBJ1-5	.	TRBV13
TGCGCCAGCAGTCTGCTATTGCAACAAGAGACCCAGTACTTC	CASSLLLQQETQYF	.	TRBJ2-5	.	TRBV5-1